The 25 T cell receptor beta chains below all came from one sample that was sequenced in a study of response to subunit inactivated influenza vaccine. TCRdb passed the RT-PCR reads through MiXCR, listing each CDR3 protein once. The data show about 190,000 distinct CDR3 sequences, approximately 15% seen once. Here the sequenced sample was CD8+ T cells sorted from PBMCs, taken 5 to 6 days after vaccination. The receptors derive from a man in his fifties or sixties who received an inactivated influenza vaccine.

This clonotype was seen more than once but under ten times. The chain combines TRBV7-6 with TRBJ2-7; D tentatively reads TRBD1 or TRBD2 (5 bases each). The V gene's germline CDR1 is SGHVS and CDR2 FNYEAQ. The CDR3 loop spans 17 amino acids. Trimming shortened V by 3 bases and J by 4 bases, and 22 bases separated the two germline ends. CDR3 loop: CASSLWAEGHSLYEQYF. In nucleotides, the CDR3 is TGTGCCAGCAGCTTGTGGGCCGAGGGGCACTCACTTTACGAGCAGTACTTC.

This clonotype occurred a few times. This sequence joins TRBV18 and TRBJ2-1; TRBD1 aligns across 7 bases. CDR3 size: 15 residues. Germline V lookup: CDR1 KGHSH, CDR2 LQKENI. J lost 6 bases, V lost 3 bases, and 8 bases had no gene match. The CDR3 sequence is CASSPGRGNFNEQFF. The CDR3 bases are TGTGCCAGCTCACCGGGCAGGGGGAACTTCAATGAGCAGTTCTTC.

The chain uses TRBV24-1 and TRBJ2-3; no clear D. The CDR3 runs 15 residues. Germline V gene data show CDR1 as KGHDR and CDR2 as SFDVKD. Trimming took 1 base from V and 0 from J, leaving 7 bases between them. CDR3 residues: CATSDLGTSTDTQYF. The CDR3 region has the DNA TGTGCCACCAGTGATTTAGGCACCAGCACAGATACGCAGTATTTT.

This clonotype was observed a handful of times. V gene TRBV2 combines with J gene TRBJ2-1; 7 bases are shared with TRBD2. J lost 6 bases, V lost 4 bases, and 9 bases had no gene match. The CDR3 loop spans 15 amino acids. CDR1 and CDR2 from the germline V gene are SNHLY and FYNNEI. The CDR3: CASSGGPSGFNEQFF. CDR3 bases: TGTGCCAGCAGTGGAGGGCCTAGCGGATTCAATGAGCAGTTCTTC. Full variable domain (remainder filled in from reference TRBV2 and TRBJ2-1): EPEVTQTPSHQVTQMGQEVILRCVPISNHLYFYWYRQILGQKVEFLVSFYNNEISEKSEIFDDQFSVERPDGSNFTLKIRSTKLEDSAMYFCASSGGPSGFNEQFFGPGTRLTVL.

This clonotype was observed a few times. CDR3 region: CASSPGTAPNEQFF. DNA of the CDR3: TGTGCCAGCAGTCCCGGGACAGCCCCCAATGAGCAGTTCTTC. The chain has TRBV2 and TRBJ2-1; TRBD1 agrees at 7 bases. The CDR3 has 14 amino acids. Unmatched junction bases numbered 7, after V lost 5 bases and J lost 6 bases. Per germline, CDR1 SNHLY and CDR2 FYNNEI.

In its sample, this clonotype was seen a few times. The chain joins TRBV12-3 or TRBV12-4 to TRBJ2-3, with 7 nucleotides matching TRBD2. V shed 5 bases and J 7 bases; nucleotides not matched to a gene: 9. This CDR3 spans 14 amino acids. This chain's CDR3 is CASSLNQLANTQYF. CDR3 nucleotides: TGTGCCAGCAGTCTAAACCAACTAGCGAATACGCAGTATTTT.

The V and J genes are TRBV20-1 and TRBJ2-5; 10 positions agree with TRBD2. V shed 0 bases and J 4 bases; nucleotides not matched to a gene: 11. The length of the CDR3 is 17 residues. Germline CDR1 reads DFQATT; CDR2 reads SNEGSKA (reference sequence). CDR3: CSARDRSSGSFRETQYF. CDR3 nucleotides: TGCAGTGCTAGAGACCGATCTAGCGGGAGCTTTCGAGAGACCCAGTACTTC.

This clonotype appeared a few times. This chain joins TRBV30 and TRBJ2-3, with 9 bases that match TRBD1. CDR3 length: 15 residues. Trimming removed 5 bases from V and 6 bases from J; junction bases left unmatched: 12. Germline-derived CDR1 and CDR2 are GTSNPN and SVGIG (reference sequence). CDR3 nucleotide sequence: TGTGCCTGGGGAACAGGGGGCTTAGGATCCGATACGCAGTATTTT. Protein: CAWGTGGLGSDTQYF.

The V call is TRBV7-8, the J call TRBJ2-5, with D uncertain. The CDR3 is 14 residues long. V lost 1 base and J 3 bases, leaving 9 bases between the germline ends. In germline, CDR1 is SGHVS, CDR2 FQNEAQ. Here the CDR3 reads CASSLGVGEETQYF. DNA of the CDR3: TGTGCCAGCAGCTTAGGTGTAGGTGAAGAGACCCAGTACTTC.

This clonotype was counted many times. The chain carries TRBV3-1 and TRBJ1-2; no clear D gene. The CDR3 spans 13 residues. Germline V CDR1 and CDR2: LGHDT, YNNKEL (reference sequence). V was trimmed by 0 bases and J by 6 bases, leaving 8 bases between them. This CDR3 is CASSQDRQDGYTF. The DNA for the CDR3 is TGTGCCAGCAGCCAAGATCGGCAGGATGGCTACACCTTC.

This CDR3 is CASGLLSGGAEETQYF. CDR3 bases: TGTGCCAGCGGATTACTTAGCGGGGGGGCCGAAGAGACCCAGTACTTC. The rearrangement joins TRBV7-9 to TRBJ2-5; 11 nucleotides line up with TRBD2. The CDR3 extends over 16 amino acids. J lost 3 bases, V lost 8 bases, and 11 bases had no gene match. CDR1 and CDR2 from the germline V gene are SEHNR and FQNEAQ (reference sequence).

This rearrangement joins TRBV6-5 to TRBJ2-7; 9 bases are a match to TRBD1. CDR1 MNHEY and CDR2 SVGAGI come from the germline V gene. This CDR3 contains 16 residues. After removal of 6 bases from V and 3 bases from J, the junction contained 12 bases not matched to a gene. The CDR3 sequence is CASRYFSGQGHYEQYF. The CDR3, as DNA: TGTGCCAGCAGGTATTTCTCGGGACAGGGTCACTACGAGCAGTACTTC.

As regards this clonotype: One base away lies a much larger clone, so this may be a sequencing read error. The chain joins TRBV5-1 to TRBJ2-1; 11 nucleotides match TRBD2. Germline V gene lookup returns CDR1 SGHRS and CDR2 YFSETQ. CDR3 length: 17 amino acids. V dropped 6 bases and J dropped 0; count of bases not matched to a gene: 8. Here the CDR3 DNA reads TGCGCCAGCAACTTATCTAGCGGGGGGAGCTCCTACAATGAGCAGTTCTTC. Its translation: CASNLSSGGSSYNEQFF.

The genes are TRBV7-9 and TRBJ2-7, with D uncertain. Trimming cost V 6 bases and J 2 bases, with 14 bases left between them. Germline V CDR1 and CDR2: SEHNR, FQNEAQ (reference sequence). The CDR3 length is 14 residues. CDR3 DNA: TGTGCCAGCAGTTCCGGCCTTACGCCCTACGAGCAGTACTTC. Amino acid sequence: CASSSGLTPYEQYF.

The chain is built from TRBV10-3 and TRBJ2-1; D might be TRBD1 or TRBD2, each matching 6 bases. Trimming stripped 2 bases from V and 4 bases from J, with 21 bases between. CDR1 ENHRY and CDR2 SYGVKD come from the germline V gene. The CDR3 is made up of 18 amino acids. The CDR3 DNA follows: TGTGCCATCAGTGAGAGCCGGGGGCTTGGCGGGGTGTACAATGAGCAGTTCTTC. It codes for CAISESRGLGGVYNEQFF.

The rearrangement joins TRBV12-3 or TRBV12-4 to TRBJ1-2; 7 nucleotides agree with TRBD1. The ends lost 6 bases at V and 7 bases at J; junction bases unmatched: 14. The CDR3 sequence is 15 residues long. The CDR3 nucleotides read TGTGCCAGCAGCTTTCCAGACAGGGCAGGGGGTGGCTACACCTTC. It is translated as CASSFPDRAGGGYTF.

The J gene is TRBJ2-5, the V gene TRBV25-1; tentative D call: TRBD1 (5 bases). Germline CDR1 reads MGHDK; CDR2 reads SYGVNS. The V end lost 2 bases, the J end lost 1 base, and 11 bases lay between the germline ends. The length of the CDR3 is 15 residues. The CDR3 DNA reads TGTGCCAGCAGTGAAATTTTAGGGGTCCAAGAGACCCAGTACTTC. Translating it yields CASSEILGVQETQYF.

The chain couples TRBV4-2 to TRBJ2-7; D uncertain. V dropped 0 bases and J dropped 6 bases, with 15 bases sitting between them. The CDR3 is made up of 15 amino acids. CDR1 and CDR2 from the germline V gene are LGHNA and YNFKEQ. As DNA, the CDR3 is TGTGCCAGCAGCCAAGAAGTAGGCATGGTAGGCGAGCAGTACTTC. Protein product: CASSQEVGMVGEQYF.

This clonotype came up once. The chain couples TRBV5-6 to TRBJ1-5; D unresolved. The length of the CDR3 is 16 residues. Trimming stripped 3 bases from V and 7 bases from J, with 20 bases between. CDR1 is SGHDT and CDR2 is YYEEEE in the germline V gene. CDR3 DNA sequence: TGTGCCAGCAGCTATTCCCTTGGGGAAGTACGGCAGCCCCAGCATTTT. Protein product: CASSYSLGEVRQPQHF. The whole variable domain, remainder taken from reference TRBV5-6 and TRBJ1-5, is DAGVTQSPTHLIKTRGQQVTLRCSPKSGHDTVSWYQQALGQGPQFIFQYYEEEERQRGNFPDRFSGHQFPNYSSELNVNALLLGDSALYLCASSYSLGEVRQPQHFGDGTRLSIL.

V and J are TRBV4-1 and TRBJ2-7, with D perhaps TRBD1 (6 bases). This CDR3 contains 16 residues. V was clipped by 4 bases and J by 5 bases, with 21 bases between them. Germline V gene data show CDR1 as MGHRA and CDR2 as YSYEKL. CDR3 coding DNA: TGCGCCAGCAGCCTAAACCCCCACGGCGCAGGGGACGAGCAGTACTTC. Translating it yields CASSLNPHGAGDEQYF.

The chain links TRBV29-1 to TRBJ2-2; D remains ambiguous. Looked up from germline, CDR1 is SQVTM and CDR2 is ANQGSEA. This CDR3 region has 13 residues. CDR3 sequence reads: CSSGDPGTGELFF. The CDR3 coding sequence is TGCAGTAGTGGCGACCCGGGCACCGGGGAGCTGTTTTTT.

The chain uses TRBV11-1 and TRBJ2-7; D ambiguous. Trimming pared 1 base from V and 2 bases from J, leaving 21 bases between. The V gene's germline CDR1 is SGHAT and CDR2 FQDESV (reference sequence). The CDR3 runs 18 residues. The CDR3 loop reads CASSLVAVYALPPYEQYF. In DNA form, the CDR3 reads TGTGCCAGCAGCTTAGTGGCGGTATACGCGCTGCCTCCCTACGAGCAGTACTTC.

This clonotype has a handful of counts. This sequence joins TRBV30 and TRBJ1-1; D not resolved. The CDR3 has 14 residues. V was shortened by 3 bases and J by 3 bases, with 14 bases between the two germline ends. Germline lookup yields CDR1 GTSNPN and CDR2 SVGIG (reference sequence). The CDR3 coding sequence is TGTGCCTGGAGAAGCTTTGATTTCGACACTGAAGCTTTCTTT. Protein sequence: CAWRSFDFDTEAFF.

As to this clonotype: A junction boundary mismatches the germline segment, possibly from a read error. The rearrangement links TRBV5-1 to TRBJ1-1; a possible D gene is TRBD1 (5 bases). The germline V gene has CDR1 SGHRS and CDR2 YFSETQ. The CDR3 spans 13 residues. The CDR3 loop is CASRLGRGTEAFF. In DNA form, the CDR3 reads TGCGCCAGCAGATTGGGGCGGGGCACTGAAGCTTTCTTT.

J is TRBJ2-5 and V is TRBV3-1; 7 bases match TRBD2. This CDR3 region has 17 residues. Trimming at V came to 0 bases and at J to 2 bases, leaving 9 bases not matched to a gene. The germline gives CDR1 LGHDT, CDR2 YNNKEL (reference sequence). The CDR3 reads CASSQDLASGIQETQYF. The CDR3 DNA follows: TGTGCCAGCAGCCAAGATTTAGCTAGCGGTATTCAAGAGACCCAGTACTTC.